The 18 T cell receptor beta chains below all came from one sample that was sequenced in a study of T cells in narcolepsy. Sequencing was performed with immunoSEQ multiplex PCR; in TCRdb, only in-frame clones are kept and a portion is missing. The table has tens of thousands of clones, 70% to 85% seen once. The sequenced material came from CD45RA- memory CD4+ T cells from PBMCs. Receptor source: a human donor with narcolepsy.

The chain recombines TRBV15 with TRBJ2-7, with D possibly TRBD1 on 5 matching bases. Germline assignment: CDR1 LNHNV and CDR2 YYDKDF (reference sequence). V was clipped by 3 bases and J by 4 bases, with 10 bases between them. CDR3 size: 13 residues. The CDR3 bases are TGTGCCACCAGCAGCTTACAGGTTTACGAGCAGTACTTC. Amino acids: CATSSLQVYEQYF.

This sequence joins TRBV7-9 and TRBJ2-5; TRBD2 is a possible D gene (5 bases). Deletions cut 5 bases from V and 2 bases from J, with 15 bases between. The CDR3 extends over 15 amino acids. Germline-derived CDR1 and CDR2 are SEHNR and FQNEAQ (reference sequence). The CDR3 region is CASSLEGSGQETQYF. The CDR3 coding sequence is TGTGCCAGCAGCCTTGAGGGCAGCGGACAAGAGACCCAGTACTTC.

This sequence joins TRBV6-5 and TRBJ2-7; D gene ambiguous. The CDR3 contains 12 residues. Germline V CDR1 and CDR2: MNHEY, SVGAGI. V was clipped by 5 bases and J by 4 bases, with 9 bases between them. The CDR3 DNA is TGTGCCAGCAGTGGCCTGAGTTACGAGCAGTACTTC. Its protein is CASSGLSYEQYF.

This chain connects TRBV2 to TRBJ2-7; 8 bases are shared with TRBD1. Unmatched junction bases numbered 7, after V lost 7 bases and J lost 2 bases. The CDR3 is 14 amino acids. Germline loops: CDR1 SNHLY, CDR2 FYNNEI. CDR3 DNA sequence: TGTGCCAGCACCCGGGACAGGAGTACCTACGAGCAGTACTTC. Amino acid sequence: CASTRDRSTYEQYF.

The chain recombines TRBV6-1 with TRBJ1-2; D not resolved. With 6 bases removed from V and 3 bases from J, the gap between germline ends came to 8 bases. Germline assignment: CDR1 MNHNS and CDR2 SASEGT. CDR3 size: 12 residues. CDR3 loop: CASRYRYYGYTF. The CDR3 DNA follows: TGTGCCAGCAGATACAGATACTATGGCTACACCTTC.

The chain links TRBV19 to TRBJ2-3; 9 bases align to TRBD1. This CDR3 region has 15 residues. Trimming at V came to 10 bases and at J to 0 bases, leaving 8 bases not matched to a gene. Germline assignment: CDR1 LNHDA and CDR2 SQIVND (reference sequence). CDR3: CATLGTGISTDTQYF. The CDR3 DNA follows: TGTGCCACCCTCGGGACAGGGATTAGCACAGATACGCAGTATTTT.

The chain joins TRBV5-1 to TRBJ2-3, with 7 positions matching TRBD2. V dropped 4 bases and J dropped 1; count of bases not matched to a gene: 3. CDR1 is SGHRS, CDR2 YFSETQ, per germline. The CDR3 runs to 14 residues. This chain's CDR3 is CASSITSGTDTQYF. The CDR3 nucleotides read TGCGCCAGCAGCATTACTAGCGGCACAGATACGCAGTATTTT.

V usage is TRBV30 and J usage is TRBJ1-4, with a possible D match to TRBD1 (6 bases). The CDR3 extends over 15 amino acids. Germline lookup yields CDR1 GTSNPN and CDR2 SVGIG (reference sequence). Trimming removed 2 bases at V and 7 bases at J, with 17 bases between. DNA for the CDR3: TGTGCCTGGAGTACCGGGGACAACCAAGGTGAAAAACTGTTTTTT. Protein: CAWSTGDNQGEKLFF. The full variable domain, in which reference TRBV30 and TRBJ1-4 provide the parts outside the CDR3, is SQTIHQWPATLVQPVGSPLSLECTVEGTSNPNLYWYRQAAGRGLQLLFYSVGIGQISSEVPQNLSASRPQDRQFILSSKKLLLSDSGFYLCAWSTGDNQGEKLFFGSGTQLSVL.

The V gene is TRBV19, the J gene TRBJ2-5; 8 bases map to TRBD2. V shed 4 bases, J shed 4 bases, and the junction held 5 bases outside the gene matches. The CDR3 runs 14 residues. CDR1 is LNHDA and CDR2 is SQIVND in the germline V gene (reference sequence). DNA of the CDR3: TGTGCCAGTAGTACCCGGGGGGGCCGAGAGACCCAGTACTTC. Its translation: CASSTRGGRETQYF.

The CDR3 sequence is CASSSTGEDQPQHF. The CDR3 DNA sequence: TGTGCCAGCAGCTCTACAGGGGAGGATCAGCCCCAGCATTTT. The chain recombines TRBV7-8 with TRBJ1-5; the match to TRBD1 covers 7 bases. With 4 bases clipped from V and 5 bases from J, the junction kept 5 bases outside the gene matches. Germline V gene lookup returns CDR1 SGHVS and CDR2 FQNEAQ. This CDR3 contains 14 residues.

The chain couples TRBV18 to TRBJ1-3, with a tentative D call TRBD1 (5 bases). The V gene's germline CDR1 is KGHSH and CDR2 LQKENI. This CDR3 has 13 residues. The V end was cut by 7 bases, the J end by 0 bases, with 7 bases between. Here the CDR3 reads CASYRSSGNTIYF. For the CDR3, the DNA is TGTGCCAGCTACAGGAGCTCTGGAAACACCATATATTTT.

The CDR3 DNA reads as TGTGCCAGCAGTACCCAGACCGGGACAAATAAAAGGGCTTTCTTT. Protein sequence: CASSTQTGTNKRAFF. The chain recombines TRBV27 with TRBJ1-1, with D tentatively TRBD1 (6 bases). CDR3 size: 15 residues. V was clipped by 5 bases and J by 11 bases, with 24 bases between them. CDR1 MNHEY and CDR2 SMNVEV come from the germline V gene (reference sequence).

The chain uses TRBV10-3 and TRBJ2-3; the match to TRBD2 covers 8 bases. The CDR3 is 15 amino acids. The trim removed 4 bases at V and 4 bases at J, leaving 7 bases unmatched. Germline V gene data show CDR1 as ENHRY and CDR2 as SYGVKD. The CDR3, as DNA: TGTGCCATCAGTGGGGGACTAGAGGGCTCAGATACGCAGTATTTT. Encoded protein: CAISGGLEGSDTQYF.

This chain uses TRBV11-3 with TRBJ1-1; no clear D. V was trimmed by 0 bases and J by 0 bases, leaving 8 bases between them. Germline CDR1 and CDR2: SGHNT and YENEEA. The CDR3 extends over 15 amino acids. CDR3 in DNA: TGTGCCAGCAGCTTAGAGCAAACAGTGAACACTGAAGCTTTCTTT. Its protein product is CASSLEQTVNTEAFF.

The chain is built from TRBV5-4 and TRBJ1-1; D possibly corresponds to TRBD1 (5 bases). Deletions cut 7 bases from V and 4 bases from J, with 17 bases between. Per germline, CDR1 SGHNT and CDR2 YYREEE (reference sequence). The CDR3 contains 14 residues. The CDR3 here is CASSGGGRGTEAFF. DNA of the CDR3: TGTGCCAGCTCCGGGGGGGGACGGGGCACTGAAGCTTTCTTT. Variable domain in full (rest from reference TRBV5-4 and TRBJ1-1): ETGVTQSPTHLIKTRGQQVTLRCSSQSGHNTVSWYQQALGQGPQFIFQYYREEENGRGNFPPRFSGLQFPNYSSELNVNALELDDSALYLCASSGGGRGTEAFFGQGTRLTVV.

The genes are TRBV4-3 and TRBJ1-5; 9 bases fit TRBD1. The CDR3 is 15 amino acids. The ends lost 0 bases at V and 9 bases at J; junction bases unmatched: 6. Per germline, CDR1 LGHNA and CDR2 YSLEER. CDR3 in DNA: TGCGCCAGCAGCCAAGATTCGACAGGGGGTCGGCCCCAGCATTTT. Amino acids: CASSQDSTGGRPQHF.

This rearrangement joins TRBV7-8 to TRBJ1-5; possibly TRBD1 for D (5 bases). The CDR3 is 15 amino acids. V lost 1 base and J 4 bases, leaving 11 bases between the germline ends. Germline CDR1 reads SGHVS; CDR2 reads FQNEAQ. The CDR3 here is CASSLGQFGNQPQHF. The CDR3 coding sequence is TGTGCCAGCAGCTTAGGACAGTTCGGTAATCAGCCCCAGCATTTT.

This chain connects TRBV5-4 to TRBJ2-2; 9 bases match TRBD1. The V gene's germline CDR1 is SGHNT and CDR2 YYREEE (reference sequence). The CDR3 totals 15 residues. V lost 4 bases to trimming and J lost 7 bases; unmatched junction nucleotides: 8. This CDR3 is CASSETGGLGGELFF. As DNA, the CDR3 is TGTGCCAGCAGCGAGACAGGGGGTTTGGGCGGGGAGCTGTTTTTT.